The clone carrying this TCR beta chain showed up just once. The antigen is undetermined. The record originates from a study of cytomegalovirus exposure and HLA in healthy donors. The overall study: A prior analysis found about 110 million unique TCR beta sequences from 150 million to 200 million T cells. General study results and limits: Most subjects' HLA-A and HLA-B alleles were reportedly predicted from TCR beta sequences. A reported reduction in N-insertions relative to the approximately 670-donor mean was seen in an Asian-associated ancestry cluster in a later analysis.

In the PCR, 60 Vbeta and 13 Jbeta primers were used. TCRdb keeps only in-frame clones here, not all; method: immunoSEQ multiplex PCR. This sample has around 170,000 clones; roughly 82% occur once, and the top ten carry roughly 0.5%. The CDR3 has 13 residues. Germline V gives CDR1 MDHEN, CDR2 SYDVKM. The origin of this receptor is a woman in her 50s in good health and CMV-seronegative. The material sequenced was PBMCs. The V call is TRBV28, the J call TRBJ2-5; D might be TRBD1 (5 bases). The last part of the DNA fits TRBJ2-7 better; the J call may be wrong. The CDR3 bases are TGTGCCAGCAGTTGGGGCAGGGATTACGAGCAGTACTTC. It codes for CASSWGRDYEQYF.